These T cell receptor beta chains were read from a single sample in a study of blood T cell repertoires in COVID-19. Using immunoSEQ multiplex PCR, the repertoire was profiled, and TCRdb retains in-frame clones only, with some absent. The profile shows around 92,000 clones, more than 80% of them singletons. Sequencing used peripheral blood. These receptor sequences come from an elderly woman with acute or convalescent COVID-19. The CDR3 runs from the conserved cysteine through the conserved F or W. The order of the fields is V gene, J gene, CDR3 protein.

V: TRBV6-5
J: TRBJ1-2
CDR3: CASSYAGQGGGYTF

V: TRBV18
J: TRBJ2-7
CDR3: CASSPGQDRVHEQYF

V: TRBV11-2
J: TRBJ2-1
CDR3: CASSLLQGSYNEQFF

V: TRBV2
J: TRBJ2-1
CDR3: CASSFRDSYSVYNEQFF

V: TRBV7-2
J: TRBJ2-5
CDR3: CASSLGLQGPQETQYF

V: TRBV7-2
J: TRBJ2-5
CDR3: CASSRWGLAGEETQYF

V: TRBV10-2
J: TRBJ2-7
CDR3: CASKARASGGNEQYF

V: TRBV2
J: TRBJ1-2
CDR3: CAISRLGQAGGYTF

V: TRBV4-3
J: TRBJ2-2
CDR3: CASSQDGGLRELFF

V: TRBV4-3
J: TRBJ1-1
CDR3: CASSQNRGGINTEAFF

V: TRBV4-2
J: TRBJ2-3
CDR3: CASSLLAGGRTDTQYF

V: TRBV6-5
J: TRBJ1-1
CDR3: CASSSQGDTEAFF

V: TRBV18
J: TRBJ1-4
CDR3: CASSLGQGTEKLFF